Sequencing of this T cell receptor beta chain was carried out in a study of blood T cell repertoires in COVID-19. Study information: The origin of the acute and convalescent COVID-19 samples was the United States, Italy and Spain. PBMCs, B-cell-depleted T cells, or T cells provided the cDNA or gDNA that made up the material.

V dropped 5 bases and J dropped 3 bases, with 10 bases sitting between them. The CDR3 spans 14 residues. Germline V CDR1 and CDR2: SGHTA, FQGNSA. Method: immunoSEQ multiplex PCR; TCRdb's copy keeps in-frame clones and lacks some. Here the sample spans about 200,000 clones, 65% to 90% being singletons. Allocation to cohorts depended on clinical history reported by the participants. This receptor was identified in a woman aged 40 to 49 with acute COVID-19. The sequenced material came from PBMCs or T cells enriched from blood (not recorded which). V is TRBV7-2 and J is TRBJ2-2; no definite D call. CDR3 sequence: CASSLAAYTGELFF. CDR3 sequence (DNA): TGTGCCAGCAGCCTGGCGGCCTACACCGGGGAGCTGTTTTTT. The full variable domain, rest sourced from reference TRBV7-2 and TRBJ2-2, is GAGVSQSPSNKVTEKGKDVELRCDPISGHTALYWYRQSLGQGLEFLIYFQGNSAPDKSGLPSDRFSAERTGGSVSTLTIQRTQQEDSAVYLCASSLAAYTGELFFGEGSRLTVL.